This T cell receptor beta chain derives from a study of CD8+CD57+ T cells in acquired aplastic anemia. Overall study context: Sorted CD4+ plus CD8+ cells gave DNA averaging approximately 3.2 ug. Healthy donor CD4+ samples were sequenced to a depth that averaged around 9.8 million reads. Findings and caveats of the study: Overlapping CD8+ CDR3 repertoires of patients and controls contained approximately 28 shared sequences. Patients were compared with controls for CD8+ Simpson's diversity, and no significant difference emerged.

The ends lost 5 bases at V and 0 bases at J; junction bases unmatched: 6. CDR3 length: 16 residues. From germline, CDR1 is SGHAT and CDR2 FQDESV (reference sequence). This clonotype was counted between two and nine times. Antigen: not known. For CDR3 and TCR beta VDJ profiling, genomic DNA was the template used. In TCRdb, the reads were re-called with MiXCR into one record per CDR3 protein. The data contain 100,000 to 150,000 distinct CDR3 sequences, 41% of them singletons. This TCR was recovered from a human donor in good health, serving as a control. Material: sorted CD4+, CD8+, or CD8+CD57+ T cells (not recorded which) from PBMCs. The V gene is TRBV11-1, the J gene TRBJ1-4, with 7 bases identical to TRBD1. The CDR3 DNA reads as TGTGCCAGCAGCAAGGGGGCCAGGGCAACTAATGAAAAACTGTTTTTT. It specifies CASSKGARATNEKLFF.